Listed below are T cell receptor beta chains from one sample, sequenced in a study of spatial heterogeneity in lung cancer. TCRdb re-called the 5' RACE reads through MiXCR, storing one row per CDR3 protein. This sample yields around 9,700 distinct CDR3 sequences, of which roughly 7.9% are seen a single time; around a fifth belongs to the top ten. Sequencing was performed on lung tumor tissue, taken at surgery. The receptors come from a female donor with early-stage non-small cell lung cancer. Each CDR3 is given with its conserved first and last residue. The D gene is left open where the match is weak. Clone sizes are given selectively: once, few, many, or a class where the clone is expanded.

clone_size	v_call	j_call	d_call	cdr3_aa	cdr3_nt
medium-sized	TRBV20-1	TRBJ2-1	TRBD2	CSASSSGDPTYNEQFF	TGCAGTGCTAGTTCTAGCGGGGACCCAACTTACAATGAGCAGTTCTTC
medium-sized	TRBV6-2/TRBV6-3	TRBJ1-3	TRBD1	CASSRQGTGNTIYF	TGTGCCAGCAGTCGACAGGGAACTGGAAACACCATATATTTT
many	TRBV30	TRBJ2-7	TRBD2	CAWNGGSYEQYF	TGTGCCTGGAACGGCGGGAGCTACGAGCAGTACTTC
few	TRBV9	TRBJ2-1	NA	CASSVGSLGRNEQFF	TGTGCCAGCAGCGTAGGTTCCCTAGGGCGGAATGAGCAGTTCTTC
NA	TRBV27	TRBJ2-2	NA	CASGILGGPSGTGELFF	TGTGCCAGCGGTATTTTGGGGGGCCCCTCGGGGACCGGGGAGCTGTTTTTT
once	TRBV11-1	TRBJ2-5	NA	CASSAGLGVETQYF	TGTGCCAGCAGCGCGGGCCTGGGGGTAGAGACCCAGTACTTC
many	TRBV12-5	TRBJ1-1	NA	CASGPPETEEVLNTEAFF	TGTGCTAGTGGTCCTCCTGAGACAGAAGAGGTCCTGAACACTGAAGCTTTCTTT
many	TRBV7-9	TRBJ2-5	NA	CASSLEGGLETQYF	TGTGCCAGCAGCTTAGAAGGGGGGCTCGAGACCCAGTACTTC
many	TRBV5-1	TRBJ1-2	TRBD1	CATQVDRHSNYGYTF	TGCGCCACTCAGGTGGACAGGCATTCTAACTATGGCTACACCTTC
many	TRBV2	TRBJ1-2	NA	CASSEATRGAHGYTF	TGTGCCAGCAGTGAAGCGACTCGGGGGGCGCATGGCTACACCTTC
medium-sized	TRBV2	TRBJ1-4	NA	CASRPGVNEKLFF	TGTGCCAGCAGGCCGGGAGTTAATGAAAAACTGTTTTTT
medium-sized	TRBV20-1	TRBJ2-7	NA	CSARPGGRSYEQYF	TGCAGTGCCCGGCCGGGTGGACGGTCCTACGAGCAGTACTTC
many	TRBV5-1	TRBJ2-7	NA	CASSLGATTYEQYF	TGCGCCAGCAGCCTGGGGGCGACAACCTACGAGCAGTACTTC
many	TRBV12-3/TRBV12-4	TRBJ1-5	TRBD1	CASSQTGGSEPQHF	TGTGCCAGCAGCCAGACAGGGGGTTCGGAGCCCCAGCATTTT
medium-sized	TRBV24-1	TRBJ1-5	NA	CATSDEGQPNQPQHF	TGTGCCACCAGTGATGAAGGACAGCCTAATCAGCCCCAGCATTTT
many	TRBV28	TRBJ1-6	TRBD1	CAAGSGQGNSPLHF	TGTGCCGCAGGGTCGGGACAGGGTAATTCACCCCTCCACTTT
few	TRBV12-3/TRBV12-4	TRBJ2-5	TRBD2	CASRSRTSGGETQYF	TGTGCCAGCAGATCTCGGACTAGCGGGGGGGAGACCCAGTACTTC